This TCR beta chain was obtained from a study of regulatory T cells in long-lasting Graves disease. In its sample, this clonotype was seen a few times. The antigen is not known. There are 14 residues in the CDR3. The ends were cut back, 1 base at V and 6 bases at J, with 13 bases in the middle. Both iRepertoire HTBI primers and Arm-PCR of CDR3 regions were used to build the TCR beta libraries. TCRdb itself ran the multiplex PCR reads through MiXCR, one entry per CDR3 protein. The sample has hundreds of thousands of distinct CDR3 sequences, roughly a sixth seen once. Study observations and caveats: Whereas new patients shared 966 public clonotypes, persistent patients shared more, at a few thousand. Newly diagnosed Graves' patients had higher TCR diversity than persistent ones.

Indicated time point: newly diagnosed GD, antithyroid drugs for less than 3 months. The TCR library was made from RNA extracted from PBMCs. These same records also appear under a second study, on T cells in Graves' hyperthyroidism and ophthalmopathy. From that study: First-round RT-PCR of the TCR CDR3 relied on the HTBI primer set.

This receptor was obtained from a woman aged 40 to 65 with Graves disease. The genes are TRBV12-3 or TRBV12-4 and TRBJ2-7, with D maybe TRBD1 (6 bases). This material consisted of peripheral blood mononuclear cells (PBMCs), taken at new diagnosis, from a patient treated with antithyroid drugs. CDR3 residues: CASSLGGLGAEQYF. In DNA form, the CDR3 reads TGTGCCAGCAGTTTAGGGGGGCTGGGGGCCGAGCAGTACTTC.